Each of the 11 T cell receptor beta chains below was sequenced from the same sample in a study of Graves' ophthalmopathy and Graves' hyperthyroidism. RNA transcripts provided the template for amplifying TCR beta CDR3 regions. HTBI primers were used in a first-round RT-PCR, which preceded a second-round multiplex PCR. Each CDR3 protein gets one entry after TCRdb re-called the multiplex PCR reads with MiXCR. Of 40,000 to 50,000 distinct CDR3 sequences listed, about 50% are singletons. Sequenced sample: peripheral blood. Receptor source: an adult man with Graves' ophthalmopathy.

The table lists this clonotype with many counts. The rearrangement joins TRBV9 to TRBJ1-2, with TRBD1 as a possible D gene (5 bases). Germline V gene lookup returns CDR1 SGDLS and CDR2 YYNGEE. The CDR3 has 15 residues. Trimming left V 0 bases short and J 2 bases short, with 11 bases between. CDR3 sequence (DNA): TGTGCCAGCAGCGTAGGATGGGGGATAAACTATGGCTACACCTTC. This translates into CASSVGWGINYGYTF.

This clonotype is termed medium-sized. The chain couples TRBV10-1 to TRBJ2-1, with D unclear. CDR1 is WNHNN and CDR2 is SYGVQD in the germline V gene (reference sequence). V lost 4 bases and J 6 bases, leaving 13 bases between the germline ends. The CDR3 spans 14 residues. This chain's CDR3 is CASSVDAAGNEQFF. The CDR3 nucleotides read TGCGCCAGCAGTGTGGATGCGGCAGGCAATGAGCAGTTCTTC.

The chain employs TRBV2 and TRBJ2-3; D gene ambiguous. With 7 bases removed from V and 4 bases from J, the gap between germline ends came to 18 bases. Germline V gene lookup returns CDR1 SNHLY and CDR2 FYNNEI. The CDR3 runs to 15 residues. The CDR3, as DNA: TGTGCCAGCAAAGAAACAACGGCAGGTCCAGATACGCAGTATTTT. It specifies CASKETTAGPDTQYF.

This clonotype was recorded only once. The CDR3 sequence is CASRAGSTEAFF. CDR3 coding DNA: TGTGCCAGCAGGGCGGGATCCACTGAAGCTTTCTTT. The chain is built from TRBV12-3 or TRBV12-4 and TRBJ1-1; D uncertain. Trimming removed 6 bases from V and 4 bases from J, with 9 bases in between. This CDR3 has 12 residues.

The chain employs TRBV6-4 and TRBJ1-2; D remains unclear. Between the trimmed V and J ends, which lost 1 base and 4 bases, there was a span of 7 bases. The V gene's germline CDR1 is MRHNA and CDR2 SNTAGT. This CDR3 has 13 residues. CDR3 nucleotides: TGTGCCAGCAGTGACTGGGTGTCCTATGGCTACACCTTC. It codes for CASSDWVSYGYTF.

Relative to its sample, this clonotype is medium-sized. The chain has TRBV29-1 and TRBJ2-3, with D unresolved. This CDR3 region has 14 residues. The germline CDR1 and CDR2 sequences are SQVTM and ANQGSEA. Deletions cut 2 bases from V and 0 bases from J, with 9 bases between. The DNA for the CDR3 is TGCAGCGTTGAAACAGCCGATAGCACAGATACGCAGTATTTT. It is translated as CSVETADSTDTQYF.

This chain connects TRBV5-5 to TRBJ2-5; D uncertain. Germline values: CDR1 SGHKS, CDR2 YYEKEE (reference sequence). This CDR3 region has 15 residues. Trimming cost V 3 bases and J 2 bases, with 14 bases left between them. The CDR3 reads CASSSEESFQETQYF. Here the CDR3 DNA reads TGTGCCAGCAGCTCCGAAGAAAGTTTTCAAGAGACCCAGTACTTC.

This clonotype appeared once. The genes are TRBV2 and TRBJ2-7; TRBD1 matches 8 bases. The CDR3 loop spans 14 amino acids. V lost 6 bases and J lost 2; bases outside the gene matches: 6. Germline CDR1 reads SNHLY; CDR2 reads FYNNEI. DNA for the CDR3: TGTGCCAGCAGCGTAGACAGGGGCGCCTACGAGCAGTACGTC. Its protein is CASSVDRGAYEQYV.

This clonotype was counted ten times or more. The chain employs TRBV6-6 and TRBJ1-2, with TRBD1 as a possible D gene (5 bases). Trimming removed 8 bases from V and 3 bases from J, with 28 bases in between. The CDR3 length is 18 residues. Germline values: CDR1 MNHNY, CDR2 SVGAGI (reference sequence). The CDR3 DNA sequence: TGTGCCAGCTGCGACACCGGGACGACCTTCGGGGGACACTATGGCTACACCTTC. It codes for CASCDTGTTFGGHYGYTF.

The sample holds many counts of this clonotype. CDR3 loop: CASSLRGHEKLFF. Here the CDR3 DNA reads TGTGCCAGCAGTCTCAGGGGGCATGAAAAACTGTTTTTT. The V gene is TRBV6-5, the J gene TRBJ1-4, with 8 bases that match TRBD1. This CDR3 is 13 amino acids long. V shed 5 bases and J 6 bases; nucleotides not matched to a gene: 2. CDR1 MNHEY and CDR2 SVGAGI come from the germline V gene.

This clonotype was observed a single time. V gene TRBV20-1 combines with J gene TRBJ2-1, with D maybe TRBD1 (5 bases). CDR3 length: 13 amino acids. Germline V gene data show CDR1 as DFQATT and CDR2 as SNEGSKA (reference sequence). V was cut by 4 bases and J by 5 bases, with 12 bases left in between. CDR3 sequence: CSATGQYDNEQFF. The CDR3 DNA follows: TGCAGTGCTACAGGACAATACGACAATGAGCAGTTCTTC.